The rows below give T cell receptor beta chains drawn from one sample of a study of T cell changes during pregnancy in multiple sclerosis. The table came from immunoSEQ multiplex PCR; TCRdb's copy has only in-frame clones and leaves some out. The sample contains 15,000 to 20,000 clones, 86% of which appear only once. This specimen was CD8+ T cells from peripheral blood mononuclear cells, taken in the third trimester of pregnancy. Every receptor here comes from a female donor in good health, enrolled as a control in a pregnancy study. CDR3s include the opening cysteine and the closing phenylalanine or tryptophan. Fields, in order: clone size, J gene, V gene, D gene, CDR3 protein, CDR3 DNA. A D gene is named only where the DNA matches it firmly. Where a row states a size, it is once, few, many or the class of an expanded clone; other rows omit it.

size: few; J: TRBJ2-2; V: TRBV19; D: NA; CDR3: CASIPWAGSIGELFF; DNA: TGTGCCAGTATCCCTTGGGCGGGATCTATCGGGGAGCTGTTTTTT
size: few; J: TRBJ1-1; V: TRBV10-3; D: NA; CDR3: CAISEGLEAFF; DNA: TGTGCCATCAGTGAGGGGCTCGAAGCTTTCTTT
size: NA; J: TRBJ2-5; V: TRBV2; D: NA; CDR3: CASRFTAGTAGETQYF; DNA: TGTGCCAGCAGATTCACCGCCGGGACTGCAGGAGAGACCCAGTACTTC
size: NA; J: TRBJ2-7; V: TRBV7-8; D: NA; CDR3: CASSHTSGDIPYEQYF; DNA: TGTGCCAGCAGCCACACTAGTGGGGATATCCCCTACGAGCAGTACTTC
size: NA; J: TRBJ1-4; V: TRBV4-3; D: NA; CDR3: CASSQEVATNEKLFF; DNA: TGCGCCAGCAGCCAAGAAGTAGCAACTAATGAAAAACTGTTTTTT
size: NA; J: TRBJ2-1; V: TRBV7-9; D: NA; CDR3: CASSTSPLNEQFF; DNA: TGTGCCAGCAGCACATCTCCTTTGAATGAGCAGTTCTTC
size: NA; J: TRBJ2-1; V: TRBV11-2; D: NA; CDR3: CASSLVRQVSYNEQFF; DNA: TGTGCCAGCAGCTTAGTCCGACAGGTCTCCTACAATGAGCAGTTCTTC
size: once; J: TRBJ1-4; V: TRBV25-1; D: NA; CDR3: CASSRGGYEKLFF; DNA: TGTGCCAGCAGCAGGGGTGGTTATGAAAAACTGTTTTTT
size: NA; J: TRBJ2-1; V: TRBV5-6; D: TRBD1; CDR3: CASSSPIRGNNEQFF; DNA: TGTGCCAGCAGCTCCCCCATCAGGGGGAATAATGAGCAGTTCTTC
size: NA; J: TRBJ1-2; V: TRBV28; D: NA; CDR3: CASTSRRGLNYGYTF; DNA: TGTGCCAGCACCTCCAGGCGGGGGCTTAACTATGGCTACACCTTC
size: NA; J: TRBJ2-7; V: TRBV7-9; D: NA; CDR3: CASSRGGAYEQYF; DNA: TGTGCCAGCAGCAGAGGAGGGGCGTACGAGCAGTACTTC
size: few; J: TRBJ1-1; V: TRBV11-2; D: NA; CDR3: CASSSFTGLNTEAFF; DNA: TGTGCCAGCAGCAGCTTCACAGGGTTGAACACTGAAGCTTTCTTT
size: NA; J: TRBJ2-7; V: TRBV7-9; D: TRBD1; CDR3: CASSFGTATYEQYF; DNA: TGTGCCAGCAGCTTCGGGACAGCAACCTACGAGCAGTACTTC
size: NA; J: TRBJ1-1; V: TRBV4-1; D: TRBD1; CDR3: CASSPHGQGYGNTEAFF; DNA: TGCGCCAGCAGCCCCCACGGACAGGGCTACGGGAACACTGAAGCTTTCTTT
size: medium-sized; J: TRBJ2-4; V: TRBV29-1; D: TRBD1; CDR3: CSADLTGDGIQYF; DNA: TGCAGCGCCGATTTGACAGGGGACGGCATTCAGTACTTC
size: NA; J: TRBJ2-3; V: TRBV7-7; D: NA; CDR3: CASSPGTFYGDTQYF; DNA: TGTGCTAGCAGCCCCGGGACTTTTTACGGAGATACGCAGTATTTT
size: once; J: TRBJ2-3; V: TRBV4-1; D: NA; CDR3: CASSQVGQGGFDMQYF; DNA: TGCGCCAGCAGCCAAGTGGGTCAGGGTGGTTTCGATATGCAGTATTTT
size: few; J: TRBJ2-6; V: TRBV6-5; D: NA; CDR3: CASSTGSPGANVLTF; DNA: TGTGCCAGCAGTACAGGGTCCCCTGGGGCCAACGTCCTGACTTTC
size: medium-sized; J: TRBJ2-1; V: TRBV4-2; D: TRBD1; CDR3: CASTSTGGRDEQFF; DNA: TGTGCCAGCACCTCGACAGGGGGCCGGGATGAGCAGTTCTTC
size: NA; J: TRBJ1-1; V: TRBV5-1; D: NA; CDR3: CASSLGGGAEAFF; DNA: TGCGCCAGCAGCTTGGGCGGAGGGGCTGAAGCTTTCTTT
size: NA; J: TRBJ2-2; V: TRBV5-6; D: NA; CDR3: CASLSGTGELFF; DNA: TGTGCCAGCCTCTCGGGGACCGGGGAGCTGTTTTTT